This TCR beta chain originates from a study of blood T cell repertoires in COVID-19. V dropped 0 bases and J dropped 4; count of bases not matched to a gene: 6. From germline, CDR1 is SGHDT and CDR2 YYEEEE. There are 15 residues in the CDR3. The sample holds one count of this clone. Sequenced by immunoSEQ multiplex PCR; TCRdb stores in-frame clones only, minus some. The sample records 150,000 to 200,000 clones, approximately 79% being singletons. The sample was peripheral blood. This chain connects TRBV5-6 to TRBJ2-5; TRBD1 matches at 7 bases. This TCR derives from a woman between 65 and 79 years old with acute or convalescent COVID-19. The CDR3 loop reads CASSLGLGGGETQYF. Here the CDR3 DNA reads TGTGCCAGCAGCTTGGGCCTAGGGGGCGGAGAGACCCAGTACTTC.